Following are 18 T cell receptor beta chains from one sample sequenced in a study of T cell responses to AZD1222 COVID-19 vaccine (dated by TCRdb to about 2021). In light of the paper, this sample's time point label describes: baseline before first vaccination. The library was generated by the immunoSEQ multiplex PCR assay. TCRdb's version of the immuneACCESS table is confined to in-frame rearrangements and falls short of the full clone set. An unresolved V gene accounts for under half of the shortfall where checked; the remainder is of unknown origin. Counted in this sample were about 92,000 clones; 86% of them appeared once. Clones ranked in the top ten supply roughly 10% of the sample. This specimen was peripheral blood, taken on day 0 of AZD1222 vaccination. These receptors were obtained from an adult in good health.

CDR3 DNA: TGTGCCAGCAGCCATTTGTCCTCCGGGACTCCCTACGAGCAGTACTTC. Protein: CASSHLSSGTPYEQYF. V is TRBV3-1 (or the pseudogene TRBV3-2) and J is TRBJ2-7, with D possibly TRBD2 on 6 matching bases. V lost 3 bases, J lost 2 bases, and 17 bases lay in between. CDR1 and CDR2 from the germline V gene are LGHDT and YNNKEL (reference sequence). This CDR3 is built from 16 residues.

This clone was picked up a small number of times. The V and J genes are TRBV30 and TRBJ1-5, with D possibly being TRBD1 (5 bases). Germline V gives CDR1 GTSNPN, CDR2 SVGIG (reference sequence). With 3 bases removed from V and 0 bases from J, the gap between germline ends came to 12 bases. CDR3 length: 15 amino acids. The CDR3 loop reads CAWSSGGYSNQPQHF. CDR3 nucleotide sequence: TGTGCCTGGAGCTCGGGGGGGTATAGCAATCAGCCCCAGCATTTT. Combining the CDR3 with reference TRBV30 and TRBJ1-5 gives the whole variable domain SQTIHQWPATLVQPVGSPLSLECTVEGTSNPNLYWYRQAAGRGLQLLFYSVGIGQISSEVPQNLSASRPQDRQFILSSKKLLLSDSGFYLCAWSSGGYSNQPQHFGDGTRLSIL.

The chain employs TRBV11-2 and TRBJ2-7; 8 nucleotides line up with TRBD1. This CDR3 comprises 15 residues. Germline CDR1 is SGHAT and CDR2 is FQNNGV. V shed 3 bases and J 4 bases; nucleotides not matched to a gene: 8. Written as DNA, the CDR3 is TGTGCCAGCAGCTTCCCGACAGGGGCAGGATACGAGCAGTACTTC. Its translation: CASSFPTGAGYEQYF.

This chain connects TRBV12-3 or TRBV12-4 to TRBJ2-2; no firm D call. V was clipped by 8 bases and J by 3 bases, with 10 bases between them. The CDR3 is made up of 13 amino acids. The chain's CDR3 is CASVKQHTGELFF. The CDR3 DNA reads as TGTGCCAGCGTCAAACAACACACCGGGGAGCTGTTTTTT.

The CDR3 reads CASSLGQNSGANVLTF. CDR3 in DNA: TGCGCCAGCAGCTTGGGCCAAAACTCTGGGGCCAACGTCCTGACTTTC. The genes are TRBV5-1 and TRBJ2-6; no reliable D call. Germline loops: CDR1 SGHRS, CDR2 YFSETQ. This CDR3 is built from 16 residues. V shed 0 bases and J shed 0 bases, with 7 bases lying between them.

This chain joins TRBV27 and TRBJ2-3, with 10 bases fitting TRBD1. V was clipped by 6 bases and J by 4 bases; unmatched bases: 10. The CDR3 loop spans 16 amino acids. The V gene's germline CDR1 is MNHEY and CDR2 SMNVEV (reference sequence). The CDR3 is CASRPRQGARSDTQYF. Written as DNA, the CDR3 is TGTGCCAGCAGACCGCGACAGGGGGCAAGGTCAGATACGCAGTATTTT.

This clone was seen a handful of times. The chain carries TRBV27 and TRBJ2-7; 9 bases are a match to TRBD2. The ends lost 5 bases at V and 4 bases at J; junction bases unmatched: 15. The CDR3 runs 17 residues. Germline lookup yields CDR1 MNHEY and CDR2 SMNVEV (reference sequence). CDR3 region: CASSQRWEREVRYEQYF. In DNA, the CDR3 is TGTGCCAGCAGTCAGAGGTGGGAGCGGGAGGTTCGGTACGAGCAGTACTTC.

The rearrangement uses TRBV5-1 and TRBJ2-2, with TRBD2 matching over 10 bases. Germline V gene lookup returns CDR1 SGHRS and CDR2 YFSETQ. The CDR3 has 16 residues. The V and J ends lost 4 bases and 4 bases, in that order; junction bases with no gene match: 7. The CDR3 bases are TGCGCCAGCAGCGGTCCTAGCGGGAGACTCACCGGGGAGCTGTTTTTT. Translating gives CASSGPSGRLTGELFF.

The chain recombines TRBV5-4 with TRBJ1-2; D is possibly TRBD1 (5 bases). Germline assignment: CDR1 SGHNT and CDR2 YYREEE (reference sequence). The V end lost 1 base, the J end lost 8 bases, and 15 bases lay between the germline ends. The CDR3 covers 14 residues. The CDR3 nucleotides read TGTGCCAGCAGCTTGAGTGGGACCTTCTACGGCTACACCTTC. Its protein product is CASSLSGTFYGYTF.

The gene calls are TRBV5-1 and TRBJ2-3, with 10 bases that match TRBD1. V was pared by 0 bases and J by 4 bases, with 2 bases of the junction left unmatched. Per the germline V gene, CDR1 is SGHRS and CDR2 is YFSETQ. The CDR3 sequence is 15 residues long. This CDR3 reads CASSLGDRGADTQYF. CDR3 sequence (DNA): TGCGCCAGCAGCTTGGGGGACAGGGGCGCAGATACGCAGTATTTT.

The rearrangement links TRBV5-4 to TRBJ1-2; 10 nucleotides align to TRBD1. Per the germline V gene, CDR1 is SGHNT and CDR2 is YYREEE (reference sequence). V was clipped by 4 bases and J by 7 bases; unmatched bases: 7. This CDR3 has 14 residues. Here the CDR3 reads CASSLDRGRSGYTF. The CDR3 DNA is TGTGCCAGCAGCCTCGACAGGGGGCGAAGTGGCTACACCTTC.

CDR3 residues: CASSRPGDPLTLHF. As DNA, the CDR3 is TGTGCCAGCAGCAGACCAGGGGATCCCCTCACCCTCCACTTT. This rearrangement joins TRBV21-1 to TRBJ1-6; TRBD1, as called in the table, went unchecked against the DNA. TRBV21-1 is labeled a pseudogene. CDR3 length: 14 residues.

The V and J genes are TRBV30 and TRBJ1-4; possible D gene TRBD1, 5 bases. The CDR3 loop spans 14 amino acids. V lost 3 bases and J 8 bases, leaving 16 bases between the germline ends. CDR1 and CDR2 (germline): GTSNPN, SVGIG (reference sequence). As DNA, the CDR3 is TGTGCCTGGAGCGAACAGGATTTGTTGGAAAAACTGTTTTTT. Amino acids: CAWSEQDLLEKLFF.

The chain has TRBV7-9 and TRBJ1-2; TRBD1 is a possible D gene (5 bases). Trimming took 1 base from V and 12 from J, leaving 15 bases between them. The CDR3 is 13 residues long. The germline CDR1 and CDR2 sequences are SEHNR and FQNEAQ (reference sequence). This chain's CDR3 is CASSLGAGHGNTF. CDR3 bases: TGTGCCAGCAGCTTAGGGGCAGGGCATGGTAACACCTTC.

The DNA of the CDR3 is TGTGCCAGCAGCCAAGATCGGAGTCAGCCCCAGCATTTT. Translation: CASSQDRSQPQHF. The rearrangement uses TRBV3-1 (or the pseudogene TRBV3-2) and TRBJ1-5; D gene uncertain. V dropped 0 bases and J dropped 6 bases, with 6 bases sitting between them. Germline V CDR1 and CDR2: LGHDT, YNNKEL (reference sequence). The CDR3 totals 13 residues.

V and J are TRBV7-2 and TRBJ1-2, with D tentatively TRBD1 (5 bases). The ends were cut back, 4 bases at V and 2 bases at J, with 11 bases in the middle. Germline V lookup: CDR1 SGHTA, CDR2 FQGNSA. This CDR3 has 14 amino acids. For the CDR3, the DNA is TGTGCCAGCAGCTCCGGGACGGGAAACTATGGCTACACCTTC. It is translated as CASSSGTGNYGYTF.

Worth noting for this clone: The same CDR3 is also encoded by other DNA sequences in this sample. This sequence joins TRBV3-1 (or the pseudogene TRBV3-2) and TRBJ1-6, with D uncertain. Germline values: CDR1 LGHDT, CDR2 YNNKEL (reference sequence). CDR3 length: 16 amino acids. V was shortened by 1 base and J by 0 bases, with 7 bases between the two germline ends. The DNA of the CDR3 is TGTGCCAGCAGCCAAGGGGCCAGCTCCTATAATTCACCCCTCCACTTT. This translates into CASSQGASSYNSPLHF.

This clone was detected only once. The CDR3 region has the DNA TGTGCCAGTTCTCTCGGTGGGTCACCCCTCCACTTT. Translation: CASSLGGSPLHF. V is TRBV6-5 and J is TRBJ1-6; D ambiguous. The CDR3 is made up of 12 amino acids. Germline lookup yields CDR1 MNHEY and CDR2 SVGAGI. V lost 9 bases and J lost 10, with 13 bases in between.